The 21 T cell receptor beta chains presented below share a single source sample, sequenced in a study of preoperative IRX-2 immunotherapy in early breast cancer. The sample's treatment: preoperative locoregional IRX-2 cytokine immunotherapy. Profiling relied on immunoSEQ multiplex PCR, and the TCRdb table lists in-frame clones only, not all of them. Among around 57,000 clones listed, approximately 94% were seen once. Sampling was performed from a patient treated with IRX-2 immunotherapy. These receptors were collected from a human donor with breast cancer.

The V call is TRBV7-6, the J call TRBJ2-1, with 8 bases matching TRBD1. Trimming at V came to 1 base and at J to 5 bases, leaving 4 bases not matched to a gene. CDR3 size: 15 residues. The germline gives CDR1 SGHVS, CDR2 FNYEAQ. CDR3 sequence (DNA): TGTGCCAGCAGCTTAGTCGGGACAGGCAACAATGAGCAGTTCTTC. Its protein is CASSLVGTGNNEQFF.

This chain uses TRBV7-6 with TRBJ2-7; maybe TRBD2 (6 bases). Germline CDR1 reads SGHVS; CDR2 reads FNYEAQ. The CDR3 loop spans 17 amino acids. With 2 bases removed from V and 4 bases from J, the gap between germline ends came to 21 bases. For the CDR3, the DNA is TGTGCCAGCAGCTTAAACCCGATGGAGGGCGATGGGTACGAGCAGTACTTC. This gives the protein CASSLNPMEGDGYEQYF.

The genes are TRBV7-3 and TRBJ2-5; maybe TRBD1 (5 bases). The CDR3 contains 15 residues. Germline CDR1 and CDR2: SGHTA and FQGTGA. V lost 0 bases and J lost 4, with 12 bases in between. The CDR3 reads CASSLTGTQGETQYF. CDR3 bases: TGTGCCAGCAGCTTAACGGGCACCCAGGGAGAGACCCAGTACTTC. Full variable domain (missing parts from reference TRBV7-3 and TRBJ2-5): GAGVSQTPSNKVTEKGKYVELRCDPISGHTALYWYRQSLGQGPEFLIYFQGTGAADDSGLPNDRFFAVRPEGSVSTLKIQRTERGDSAVYLCASSLTGTQGETQYFGPGTRLLVL.

This chain joins TRBV27 and TRBJ2-3, with 7 bases matching TRBD2. The CDR3 runs 16 residues. The germline V gene encodes CDR1 MNHEY and CDR2 SMNVEV (reference sequence). After removal of 4 bases from V and 1 base from J, the junction contained 8 bases not matched to a gene. The CDR3 bases are TGTGCCAGCAGTTCCGGACGGGGGGACCGCACAGATACGCAGTATTTT. Translated, it gives CASSSGRGDRTDTQYF.

This clone was counted between two and nine times. The CDR3 DNA sequence: TGTGCCAGCAGCTTAGAGCCTAATCAGCCCCAGCATTTT. Its translation is CASSLEPNQPQHF. The J gene is TRBJ1-5, the V gene TRBV7-9; D unclear. Germline V gene data show CDR1 as SEHNR and CDR2 as FQNEAQ (reference sequence). Trimming shortened V by 1 base and J by 4 bases, and 5 bases separated the two germline ends. The CDR3 spans 13 residues.

The gene calls are TRBV7-9 and TRBJ2-7; 14 positions match TRBD2. The CDR3 runs 15 residues. Germline V lookup: CDR1 SEHNR, CDR2 FQNEAQ (reference sequence). J gave up 6 bases and V 5 bases, and 6 bases lay outside the gene matches. The CDR3 bases are TGTGCCAGCAGCACGGGACTAGCGGGAGAAGGCGAGCAGTACTTC. Translating gives CASSTGLAGEGEQYF.

This clone came up once. This chain joins TRBV5-1 and TRBJ2-1, with 12 bases fitting TRBD2. The germline gives CDR1 SGHRS, CDR2 YFSETQ. V shed 4 bases and J 8 bases; nucleotides not matched to a gene: 16. This CDR3 comprises 18 residues. DNA for the CDR3: TGCGCCAGCAGCCCCACCCCACTAGCGGGAGGTAGTAAACATGAGCAGTTCTTC. Translation: CASSPTPLAGGSKHEQFF. Based on the CDR3 plus reference TRBV5-1 and TRBJ2-1, the full variable domain is KAGVTQTPRYLIKTRGQQVTLSCSPISGHRSVSWYQQTPGQGLQFLFEYFSETQRNKGNFPGRFSGRQFSNSRSEMNVSTLELGDSALYLCASSPTPLAGGSKHEQFFGPGTRLTVL.

For the CDR3, the DNA is TGTGCCAGCAGGAGAATGGGGACTACCTACAATGAGCAGTTCTTC. It encodes CASRRMGTTYNEQFF. V is TRBV6-4 and J is TRBJ2-1, with 7 bases lining up with TRBD2. The CDR3 contains 15 residues. Germline V CDR1 and CDR2: MRHNA, SNTAGT. The ends lost 6 bases at V and 2 bases at J; junction bases unmatched: 7.

V and J are TRBV7-9 and TRBJ1-1, with D hard to call. V was trimmed by 5 bases and J by 0 bases, leaving 7 bases between them. Germline lookup yields CDR1 SEHNR and CDR2 FQNEAQ (reference sequence). The length of the CDR3 is 13 residues. CDR3 protein: CASSQTVNTEAFF. The DNA for the CDR3 is TGTGCCAGCAGCCAGACTGTGAACACTGAAGCTTTCTTT. Based on the CDR3 plus reference TRBV7-9 and TRBJ1-1, the full variable domain is DTGVSQNPRHKITKRGQNVTFRCDPISEHNRLYWYRQTLGQGPEFLTYFQNEAQLEKSRLLSDRFSAERPKGSFSTLEIQRTEQGDSAMYLCASSQTVNTEAFFGQGTRLTVV.

The gene calls are TRBV28 and TRBJ1-5; D gene uncertain. Germline CDR1 MDHEN, CDR2 SYDVKM. V lost 4 bases and J 0 bases, leaving 10 bases between the germline ends. The CDR3 has 15 residues. The CDR3 nucleotides are TGTGCCAGCAGTTGGAGGCCCTTTAGCAATCAGCCCCAGCATTTT. It encodes CASSWRPFSNQPQHF. Full variable domain (rest looked up from reference TRBV28 and TRBJ1-5): DVKVTQSSRYLVKRTGEKVFLECVQDMDHENMFWYRQDPGLGLRLIYFSYDVKMKEKGDIPEGYSVSREKKERFSLILESASTNQTSMYLCASSWRPFSNQPQHFGDGTRLSIL.

The gene calls are TRBV27 and TRBJ2-3, with 7 nucleotides matching TRBD1. The germline V gene encodes CDR1 MNHEY and CDR2 SMNVEV (reference sequence). The CDR3 totals 16 residues. The V segment lost 1 base and the J segment 1 base; nucleotides outside the gene matches: 5. CDR3 sequence: CASSLLLGQGTDTQYF. For the CDR3, the DNA is TGTGCCAGCAGTTTATTGCTCGGACAGGGCACAGATACGCAGTATTTT.

CDR3 in DNA: TGCGCCAGCAGCACCAGGGTTTTGAGGACAGCAACTAATGAAAAACTGTTTTTT. Protein sequence: CASSTRVLRTATNEKLFF. The V call is TRBV4-1, the J call TRBJ1-4; a possible D gene is TRBD1 (6 bases). V lost 5 bases to trimming and J lost 0 bases, with 19 bases between them. CDR3 size: 18 residues. CDR1 and CDR2 from the germline V gene are MGHRA and YSYEKL.

The gene calls are TRBV20-1 and TRBJ1-2, with D tentatively TRBD1 (6 bases). The germline CDR1 and CDR2 sequences are DFQATT and SNEGSKA (reference sequence). The CDR3 has 11 residues. CDR3 in DNA: TGCAAAACGGGGGACATCTATGGCTACACCTTC. Translation gives CKTGDIYGYTF.

This clone was counted a single time. V and J are TRBV4-2 and TRBJ2-3, with 15 bases lining up with TRBD2. Germline V CDR1 and CDR2: LGHNA, YNFKEQ. CDR3 length: 18 residues. The junction had 5 bases not matched to a gene; V was cut back by 4 bases and J by 0 bases. CDR3 residues: CASSRTSGGGISTDTQYF. The CDR3 DNA is TGTGCCAGCAGCCGGACTAGCGGGGGGGGTATTAGCACAGATACGCAGTATTTT.

The chain joins TRBV27 to TRBJ2-2; 11 bases map to TRBD2. The CDR3 is 21 residues long. V was pared by 7 bases and J by 9 bases, with 28 bases of the junction left unmatched. Germline CDR1 is MNHEY and CDR2 is SMNVEV (reference sequence). CDR3 in DNA: TGTGCCAGCACCCTCTCTTTTCGACAGCGCACTAGCGGGAGTGATCACCGGGAGCTGTTTTTT. This sequence encodes CASTLSFRQRTSGSDHRELFF.

The CDR3 loop is CASSWVNTEAFF. The CDR3 DNA reads as TGTGCCAGCAGTTGGGTGAACACTGAAGCTTTCTTT. This sequence joins TRBV28 and TRBJ1-1; D not certain. The CDR3 has 12 residues. V gave up 4 bases and J gave up 0 bases, with 3 bases separating them. Germline CDR1 MDHEN, CDR2 SYDVKM.

The V call is TRBV27, the J call TRBJ1-2; D might be TRBD1 (5 bases). V lost 5 bases and J lost 5, with 15 bases in between. Germline CDR1 and CDR2: MNHEY and SMNVEV (reference sequence). The CDR3 length is 14 residues. CDR3 sequence reads: CASSPLWGRYGYTF. The CDR3 DNA is TGTGCCAGCAGTCCTCTATGGGGCAGGTATGGCTACACCTTC.

The gene calls are TRBV4-2 and TRBJ1-4; D is unclear. The CDR3 covers 14 residues. Per the germline V gene, CDR1 is LGHNA and CDR2 is YNFKEQ. V was cut by 0 bases and J by 6 bases, with 8 bases left in between. This chain's CDR3 is CASSQEEADEKLFF. In DNA form, the CDR3 reads TGTGCCAGCAGCCAAGAAGAGGCAGATGAAAAACTGTTTTTT.

V and J are TRBV6-5 and TRBJ2-1; D is unclear. The V end lost 4 bases, the J end lost 10 bases, and 23 bases lay between the germline ends. The CDR3 runs to 16 residues. Germline loops: CDR1 MNHEY, CDR2 SVGAGI. Here the CDR3 reads CASSSGPAWVKTEQFF. The CDR3 DNA reads TGTGCCAGCAGTTCCGGACCCGCCTGGGTAAAAACGGAGCAGTTCTTC.

The chain links TRBV6-6 to TRBJ1-6; D might be TRBD1 (6 bases). Germline CDR1 reads MNHNY; CDR2 reads SVGAGI (reference sequence). The CDR3 contains 16 residues. Deletions cut 2 bases from V and 7 bases from J, with 15 bases between. CDR3 in DNA: TGTGCCAGCAGTTACGAATCAGGGGCTCTAAATTCACCCCTCCACTTT. It encodes CASSYESGALNSPLHF.

The chain is built from TRBV4-1 and TRBJ2-3; D might be TRBD1 (5 bases). The CDR3 is 15 amino acids. Germline values: CDR1 MGHRA, CDR2 YSYEKL. V was shortened by 0 bases and J by 6 bases, with 13 bases between the two germline ends. As DNA, the CDR3 is TGCGCCAGCAGCCAAGATGCCAGGGCCGGGGATACGCAGTATTTT. Amino acid sequence: CASSQDARAGDTQYF.